This T cell receptor beta chain was recorded in a study of blood T cell repertoires in COVID-19. About the research overall: Both acute and convalescent COVID-19 samples were obtained from the United States, Italy and Spain.

This clone has a single count. In the study's own analysis: The assay estimated nucleated cells by amplifying reference gene primers. The table came from immunoSEQ multiplex PCR; TCRdb's copy has only in-frame clones and leaves some out. V, J and clone size derive from that table, while D and trimming were established from the DNA sequence. The repertoire holds 270,000 or so clones, with around 81% as singletons. Losses at the gene ends were 1 base for V and 9 bases for J; bases not matched to a gene: 6. Germline lookup yields CDR1 LGHDT and CDR2 YNNKEL (reference sequence). CDR3 size: 14 residues. The origin of this receptor is a woman aged 55-75 years with active or convalescent COVID-19. Material for sequencing was peripheral blood. The chain carries TRBV3-1 (or the pseudogene TRBV3-2) and TRBJ1-1, with 9 bases identical to TRBD1. DNA of the CDR3: TGTGCCAGCAGCCAAGCTTCCGGACAGGGGAAAGCTTTCTTT. This sequence encodes CASSQASGQGKAFF.